The 30 T cell receptor beta chains given below trace back to one sample, sequenced in a study of blood T cells in healthy people across ages. With a J-beta primer mix and a sample-barcoded 5' primer, a second PCR ran about 7 to 12 cycles. TCRdb recomputed calls from the 5' RACE reads with MiXCR, one row per CDR3 protein. The repertoire holds more than 650,000 distinct CDR3 sequences, with 22% as singletons. The sequencing sample was made of blood. The receptor set was obtained from a man aged 70 or older in good health.

The sample holds a few counts of this clonotype. The CDR3 here is CASSRQPGQGFQETQYF. CDR3 nucleotides: TGCGCCAGCAGTCGACAACCGGGACAGGGATTCCAAGAGACCCAGTACTTC. The chain carries TRBV5-1 and TRBJ2-5; 9 bases are a match to TRBD1. Per germline, CDR1 SGHRS and CDR2 YFSETQ. Unmatched junction bases numbered 12, after V lost 5 bases and J lost 1 base. The CDR3 is 17 residues long.

V gene TRBV7-8 combines with J gene TRBJ2-1; maybe TRBD2 (5 bases). V shed 3 bases and J shed 6 bases, with 12 bases lying between them. The V gene's germline CDR1 is SGHVS and CDR2 FQNEAQ. CDR3 length: 14 amino acids. The CDR3 here is CASSLMVASNEQFF. The CDR3 region has the DNA TGTGCCAGCAGCTTGATGGTAGCGAGCAATGAGCAGTTCTTC.

This clonotype has only a few counts. The genes are TRBV12-3 or TRBV12-4 and TRBJ1-4; a possible D gene is TRBD1 (5 bases). V dropped 5 bases and J dropped 6 bases, with 19 bases sitting between them. The length of the CDR3 is 16 residues. CDR3 region: CASSPSPDKGYEKLFF. As DNA, the CDR3 is TGTGCCAGCAGTCCCTCGCCGGACAAGGGGTATGAAAAACTGTTTTTT.

V gene TRBV19 combines with J gene TRBJ2-1; D remains ambiguous. The germline V and J ends were trimmed by 3 bases and 9 bases, with 9 bases remaining between them. Germline V lookup: CDR1 LNHDA, CDR2 SQIVND (reference sequence). CDR3 size: 12 residues. The DNA for the CDR3 is TGTGCCAGTAGTATTAGTAGGGTTGAGCAGTTCTTC. This sequence encodes CASSISRVEQFF.

The sample holds many counts of this clonotype. The chain couples TRBV5-1 to TRBJ1-1, with 8 bases aligning to TRBD1. Germline loops: CDR1 SGHRS, CDR2 YFSETQ. CDR3 length: 15 residues. The junction had 12 bases not matched to a gene; V was cut back by 4 bases and J by 7 bases. This CDR3 reads CASSKENRGLDEAFF. Here the CDR3 DNA reads TGCGCCAGCAGCAAAGAGAACAGGGGGTTGGATGAAGCTTTCTTT.

The chain joins TRBV29-1 to TRBJ1-1; a possible D gene is TRBD1 (6 bases). Trimming removed 6 bases from V and 2 bases from J, with 13 bases in between. CDR1 and CDR2 (germline): SQVTM, ANQGSEA. There are 13 residues in the CDR3. The CDR3 region has the DNA TGCAGCGTGCACAGGGCAGAAAACACTGAAGCTTTCTTT. Translating it yields CSVHRAENTEAFF.

This clonotype was seen a handful of times. The chain recombines TRBV27 with TRBJ1-4; D gene unclear. Germline V gene lookup returns CDR1 MNHEY and CDR2 SMNVEV (reference sequence). The V and J ends lost 6 bases and 7 bases respectively, with 12 bases between them. The CDR3 runs to 13 residues. Written as DNA, the CDR3 is TGTGCCAGCAGAGGCCCGGACGGTGAAAAACTGTTTTTT. It codes for CASRGPDGEKLFF.

In this sample, this clonotype turned up many times. This chain connects TRBV7-9 to TRBJ2-3; the D is unclear. This CDR3 comprises 12 residues. The V end was cut by 0 bases, the J end by 5 bases, with 3 bases between. In germline, CDR1 is SEHNR, CDR2 FQNEAQ (reference sequence). The DNA for the CDR3 is TGTGCCAGCAGCTTAGCAATAGATACGCAGTATTTT. It translates to CASSLAIDTQYF.

Here the CDR3 reads CASSQDQVMNTEAFF. CDR3 sequence (DNA): TGCGCCAGCAGCCAAGATCAGGTTATGAACACTGAAGCTTTCTTT. This rearrangement joins TRBV4-1 to TRBJ1-1, with unresolved D. The CDR3 has 15 residues. Germline CDR1 reads MGHRA; CDR2 reads YSYEKL. The V end lost 0 bases, the J end lost 0 bases, and 8 bases lay between the germline ends.

This clonotype was detected only a few times. The chain has TRBV7-8 and TRBJ2-1; D is unclear. The J call may be faulty, since TRBJ2-7 better matches the DNA end. CDR1 and CDR2 from the germline V gene are SGHVS and FQNEAQ. The CDR3 contains 13 residues. The CDR3 DNA is TGTGCCAGCAGGAAGAACATCTCCTACGAGCAGTACTTC. Translated, it gives CASRKNISYEQYF.

The genes are TRBV5-1 and TRBJ2-5; D ambiguous. The germline V gene encodes CDR1 SGHRS and CDR2 YFSETQ. The CDR3 loop spans 12 amino acids. V shed 5 bases and J shed 5 bases, with 10 bases lying between them. This CDR3 reads CASRVSSETQYF. The CDR3 nucleotides read TGCGCCAGCAGGGTCTCGTCCGAGACCCAGTACTTC.

J is TRBJ2-7 and V is TRBV20-1, with D maybe TRBD2 (7 bases). Germline CDR1 and CDR2: DFQATT and SNEGSKA (reference sequence). Between the trimmed V and J ends, which lost 5 bases and 3 bases, there was a span of 14 bases. The CDR3 covers 13 residues. The CDR3 bases are TGCAGTGCTCGGGGGGCGACGGACTACGAGCAGTACTTC. Translated, it gives CSARGATDYEQYF.

The J gene is TRBJ1-1, the V gene TRBV10-2; the D gene is possibly TRBD1 (5 bases). V was cut by 5 bases and J by 4 bases, with 11 bases left in between. This CDR3 comprises 13 residues. Germline V gene data show CDR1 as WSHSY and CDR2 as SAAADI. CDR3 region: CASSMGGVTEAFF. The CDR3 DNA follows: TGCGCCAGCAGTATGGGGGGAGTCACTGAAGCTTTCTTT.

Details on this clonotype: The CDR3 carries no conserved terminal phenylalanine or tryptophan, so it likely arises from a read error. J is TRBJ1-2 and V is TRBV29-1, with TRBD1 matching over 9 bases. J was trimmed by 7 bases and V by 7 bases; bases with no gene match: 10. Germline loops: CDR1 SQVTM, CDR2 ANQGSEA. The CDR3 runs 13 residues. Here the CDR3 reads CSAERDRDAGYTL. The CDR3 DNA is TGCAGCGCCGAGCGGGACAGGGACGCTGGCTACACCCTC.

As concerns this clonotype: The germline gene is not matched at one end of the junction; a read error may be the cause. V and J are TRBV13 and TRBJ2-4; D is unresolved. The germline V gene encodes CDR1 PRHDT and CDR2 FYEKMQ (reference sequence). CDR3 length equals 17 residues. CDR3: CTSSFSRQLLAKNIQYF. CDR3 bases: TGTACCAGCAGCTTTAGTCGACAACTACTAGCCAAAAACATTCAGTACTTC.

This chain joins TRBV12-3 or TRBV12-4 and TRBJ2-1, with no clear D. Deletions cut 6 bases from V and 1 base from J, with 10 bases between. The CDR3 spans 14 residues. CDR3 sequence: CASSPLISYNEQFF. The CDR3 region has the DNA TGTGCCAGCAGCCCATTGATTTCCTACAATGAGCAGTTCTTC.

This clonotype was picked up a small number of times. The chain has TRBV20-1 and TRBJ1-2, with D possibly matching TRBD1 (6 bases). This CDR3 has 16 amino acids. With 0 bases removed from V and 7 bases from J, the gap between germline ends came to 21 bases. CDR1 and CDR2 (germline): DFQATT, SNEGSKA (reference sequence). The CDR3 DNA is TGCAGTGCTAGAGATTTTGGGGACACAGGGAGACGTGGCTACACCTTC. The encoded protein is CSARDFGDTGRRGYTF.

This clonotype was observed a handful of times. The V and J genes are TRBV28 and TRBJ1-4; weak D call: TRBD1 (5 bases). V was pared by 1 base and J by 10 bases, with 16 bases between. Per the germline V gene, CDR1 is MDHEN and CDR2 is SYDVKM. CDR3 length: 15 amino acids. As DNA, the CDR3 is TGTGCCAGCAGTTTATCCGGGAATTTGCAGGGAAAACTGTTTTTT. The encoded protein is CASSLSGNLQGKLFF.

This clonotype was recorded many times. This chain links TRBV28 with TRBJ2-5; a weak D match, TRBD2 (7 bases). Trimming left V 8 bases short and J 6 bases short, with 19 bases between. CDR1 is MDHEN, CDR2 SYDVKM, per germline. This CDR3 region has 14 residues. The CDR3 coding sequence is TGTGCCAGCTCAATAGGGGGGGCTCAGAAGACCCAGTACTTC. Translation: CASSIGGAQKTQYF.

The CDR3 here is CASSPLDTLFKNIQYF. CDR3 sequence (DNA): TGTGCCAGCTCACCTCTGGACACCCTGTTCAAAAACATTCAGTACTTC. The V call is TRBV18, the J call TRBJ2-4; D perhaps matches TRBD1 (5 bases). Trimming cost V 3 bases and J 3 bases, with 15 bases left between them. Germline V gene data show CDR1 as KGHSH and CDR2 as LQKENI. The CDR3 runs 16 residues.

The rearrangement joins TRBV6-6 to TRBJ1-2; 8 bases align to TRBD1. CDR3 length equals 16 residues. J lost 4 bases, V lost 0 bases, and 7 bases had no gene match. The germline V gene has CDR1 MNHNY and CDR2 SVGAGI (reference sequence). CDR3 nucleotide sequence: TGTGCCAGCAGTTACTCAGGAACCACAGGGGGCTATGGCTACACCTTC. Its protein is CASSYSGTTGGYGYTF.

A remark on this clonotype: The junction departs from the called germline gene at one end, perhaps through a read error. The chain couples TRBV10-3 to TRBJ2-1, with TRBD1 as a possible D gene (6 bases). Germline CDR1 ENHRY, CDR2 SYGVKD. The length of the CDR3 is 13 residues. This CDR3 reads CAISEPGVWGSYF. For the CDR3, the DNA is TGTGCCATCAGTGAACCAGGGGTGTGGGGCAGTTACTTC.

This clonotype has only a few counts. The J gene is TRBJ1-4, the V gene TRBV28; D not certain. Germline V gene lookup returns CDR1 MDHEN and CDR2 SYDVKM. There are 17 residues in the CDR3. V lost 7 bases and J 8 bases, leaving 26 bases between the germline ends. The CDR3 loop reads CASNSRGPVPTKEKLFF. In DNA, the CDR3 is TGTGCCAGCAATTCACGCGGACCGGTCCCGACGAAAGAAAAACTGTTTTTT.

The sample holds a few counts of this clonotype. The chain has TRBV10-1 and TRBJ2-1; TRBD1 matches at 9 bases. Matching the DNA end better, TRBJ2-7 makes the J call doubtful. Germline CDR1 is WNHNN and CDR2 is SYGVQD (reference sequence). CDR3 size: 14 residues. The CDR3 reads CASSEGQGFYEQYV. CDR3 coding DNA: TGCGCCAGCAGTGAAGGACAGGGGTTTTACGAGCAGTACGTC.

This clonotype was recorded a few times. The chain carries TRBV4-3 and TRBJ2-3; the match to TRBD2 covers 10 bases. The CDR3 spans 18 residues. Per the germline V gene, CDR1 is LGHNA and CDR2 is YSLEER. The V and J ends lost 0 bases and 10 bases, in that order; junction bases with no gene match: 16. Here the CDR3 reads CASSQDYGVAGGVNSQYF. The CDR3 nucleotides read TGCGCCAGCAGCCAAGATTATGGGGTAGCGGGAGGAGTGAATTCGCAGTATTTT.

The rearrangement joins TRBV20-1 to TRBJ1-6; perhaps TRBD1 as D (6 bases). This CDR3 is built from 15 residues. V was pared by 3 bases and J by 10 bases, with 19 bases between. Germline CDR1 and CDR2: DFQATT and SNEGSKA (reference sequence). The CDR3 DNA reads as TGCAGTGCTAGCCGACGCAGGGGATTAGGATCACCCCTCCACTTT. The encoded protein is CSASRRRGLGSPLHF.

The chain uses TRBV5-1 and TRBJ1-3; no clear D gene. CDR1 SGHRS and CDR2 YFSETQ come from the germline V gene. V dropped 1 base and J dropped 1 base, with 6 bases sitting between them. This CDR3 region has 14 residues. Here the CDR3 DNA reads TGCGCCAGCAGCTTGACAGAGTCTGGAAACACCATATATTTT. Residues: CASSLTESGNTIYF.

This clonotype was counted many times. The chain joins TRBV24-1 to TRBJ2-5, with no clear D. Trimming left V 4 bases short and J 5 bases short, with 13 bases between. CDR3 length: 14 amino acids. The germline V gene has CDR1 KGHDR and CDR2 SFDVKD. For the CDR3, the DNA is TGTGCCACCAGTGACCTCGCCCCACGGGAGACCCAGTACTTC. Amino acids: CATSDLAPRETQYF.

This clonotype appeared a few times. V usage is TRBV20-1 and J usage is TRBJ2-2; maybe TRBD2 (6 bases). Germline CDR1 and CDR2: DFQATT and SNEGSKA (reference sequence). Trimming left V 6 bases short and J 6 bases short, with 23 bases between. The CDR3 contains 16 residues. CDR3 residues: CSASDAVLADAGELFF. The CDR3 coding sequence is TGCAGTGCGAGTGACGCGGTACTAGCCGACGCCGGGGAGCTGTTTTTT.

The chain links TRBV20-1 to TRBJ2-3, with D hard to call. In germline, CDR1 is DFQATT, CDR2 SNEGSKA (reference sequence). V lost 2 bases and J 1 base, leaving 4 bases between the germline ends. The CDR3 totals 12 residues. As DNA, the CDR3 is TGCAGTGCTAGACAGCGCACAGATACGCAGTATTTT. Translation gives CSARQRTDTQYF.